The 30 T cell receptor beta chains given below trace back to one sample, sequenced in a study of blood T cells in healthy people across ages (dated by TCRdb to the mid-2010s). The method behind the library was 5' RACE. Instrument on record: Illumina HiSeq 2500. The second PCR ran for about 6 to 12 cycles and used a J-beta primer mix along with a sample-barcoded 5' primer. The raw public data were reprocessed by TCRdb itself: fastp quality trimming at Q25, MiXCR clonotype calling, in-frame beta chains only. Records with the same CDR3 protein are collapsed into one entry carrying the most frequent genes and DNA. The sample table contains around 1,500,000 distinct CDR3 sequences; only one count was recorded for roughly 27% of them. The ten largest clones add up to around 7.7% of the sample. The sequenced sample was blood. These receptor sequences come from a woman in her twenties or thirties in good health.

The rearrangement joins TRBV6-5 to TRBJ2-5; 10 bases are a match to TRBD2. The CDR3 sequence is 14 residues long. With 6 bases clipped from V and 3 bases from J, the junction kept 4 bases outside the gene matches. Germline loops: CDR1 MNHEY, CDR2 SVGAGI. CDR3 protein: CASRRTSGKETQYF. The CDR3 nucleotides read TGTGCCAGCAGGAGGACTAGCGGAAAAGAGACCCAGTACTTC.

This clonotype has a single count. A junction end diverges from the germline sequence, so it may reflect a read error. The V call is TRBV27, the J call TRBJ2-7, with D perhaps matching TRBD2 (5 bases). The CDR3 length is 14 residues. CDR1 is MNHEY, CDR2 SMNVEV, per germline (reference sequence). The CDR3 spells CAGSLGPTRDEQYF. The CDR3 coding sequence is TGTGCCGGCAGCTTAGGGCCCACTAGAGACGAGCAGTACTTC.

With respect to this clonotype: A clone one base away is much larger, so this may be a read error. This rearrangement joins TRBV12-3 or TRBV12-4 to TRBJ2-4, with a possible D match to TRBD2 (5 bases). CDR3 length equals 17 residues. CDR3 sequence: CVSSYDGLGLAKNIQYF. The CDR3 bases are TGTGTCAGCAGCTATGACGGACTTGGCCTAGCCAAAAACATTCAGTACTTC.

The rearrangement joins TRBV20-1 to TRBJ2-1; 9 bases map to TRBD2. Germline CDR1 reads DFQATT; CDR2 reads SNEGSKA (reference sequence). Trimming took 1 base from V and 4 from J; bases not matched to a gene: 8. This CDR3 is built from 16 residues. The CDR3 nucleotides read TGCAGTGCTAGAGGAGGCGGGGGGGCGGTATACAATGAGCAGTTCTTC. The encoded protein is CSARGGGGAVYNEQFF.

Only a few counts were recorded for this clonotype. The CDR3 here is CSAPEGRSLGNEQFF. CDR3 nucleotide sequence: TGCAGTGCCCCGGAGGGGAGGAGCCTCGGGAATGAGCAGTTCTTC. This chain connects TRBV20-1 to TRBJ2-1; possible D gene TRBD2, 6 bases. Germline V lookup: CDR1 DFQATT, CDR2 SNEGSKA (reference sequence). This CDR3 contains 15 residues. Trimming left V 6 bases short and J 7 bases short, with 22 bases between.

The J gene is TRBJ1-5, the V gene TRBV6-1; D ambiguous. CDR1 is MNHNS, CDR2 SASEGT, per germline. CDR3 length: 15 residues. V lost 4 bases and J 4 bases, leaving 14 bases between the germline ends. The CDR3 reads CASSVGRAENQPQHF. For the CDR3, the DNA is TGTGCCAGCAGTGTCGGCCGGGCCGAAAATCAGCCCCAGCATTTT.

The gene calls are TRBV7-9 and TRBJ2-7; possibly TRBD2 for D (6 bases). CDR1 is SEHNR and CDR2 is FQNEAQ in the germline V gene (reference sequence). The CDR3 runs to 14 residues. V was clipped by 3 bases and J by 5 bases, with 14 bases between them. The CDR3 DNA sequence: TGTGCCAGCAGCTTCGAATGGGGACTTCACGAGCAGTACTTC. As protein: CASSFEWGLHEQYF.

This clonotype was seen many times. The V gene is TRBV7-3, the J gene TRBJ2-5, with D possibly TRBD1 on 5 matching bases. The germline V gene has CDR1 SGHTA and CDR2 FQGTGA. Trimming took off 0 bases at V and 1 base at J, with 9 bases between the two ends. The CDR3 consists of 15 residues. CDR3 DNA: TGTGCCAGCAGCTTAACGAGGACATCCCAAGAGACCCAGTACTTC. Residues: CASSLTRTSQETQYF. The full variable domain, its missing parts supplied by reference TRBV7-3 and TRBJ2-5, is GAGVSQTPSNKVTEKGKYVELRCDPISGHTALYWYRQSLGQGPEFLIYFQGTGAADDSGLPNDRFFAVRPEGSVSTLKIQRTERGDSAVYLCASSLTRTSQETQYFGPGTRLLVL.

This clonotype has only a few counts. This sequence joins TRBV20-1 and TRBJ2-3, with 7 bases aligning to TRBD2. The CDR3 covers 15 residues. V was clipped by 1 base and J by 0 bases; unmatched bases: 4. The germline gives CDR1 DFQATT, CDR2 SNEGSKA (reference sequence). The CDR3 is CSARVLASSTDTQYF. As DNA, the CDR3 is TGCAGTGCTAGAGTACTAGCGAGTAGCACAGATACGCAGTATTTT.

The table lists this clonotype with many counts. The genes are TRBV20-1 and TRBJ2-7; either TRBD1 or TRBD2 may supply D (5 bases each). V lost 1 base, J lost 3 bases, and 10 bases lay in between. Germline V lookup: CDR1 DFQATT, CDR2 SNEGSKA (reference sequence). The CDR3 consists of 13 residues. The CDR3 nucleotides are TGCAGTGCTAGAGGAGGGACCCACTACGAGCAGTACTTC. It specifies CSARGGTHYEQYF.

This clonotype came up a few times. The chain couples TRBV7-9 to TRBJ1-2; D unclear. Germline CDR1 reads SEHNR; CDR2 reads FQNEAQ (reference sequence). V was shortened by 5 bases and J by 5 bases, with 15 bases between the two germline ends. This CDR3 is built from 14 residues. As DNA, the CDR3 is TGTGCCAGCAGCCGCCGAGGATTAACATATGGCTACACCTTC. Translating gives CASSRRGLTYGYTF.

The table lists this clonotype with many counts. Here the CDR3 reads CASSRAGGTRETQYF. The CDR3 DNA sequence: TGTGCCAGCAGCCGAGCCGGCGGGACGAGAGAGACCCAGTACTTC. The rearrangement uses TRBV5-6 and TRBJ2-5; TRBD2 might be the D (6 bases). The CDR3 has 15 residues. Germline V gene sequence: CDR1 SGHDT, CDR2 YYEEEE. V was cut by 4 bases and J by 4 bases, with 17 bases left in between.

A few counts support this clonotype. V is TRBV7-2 and J is TRBJ2-3, with D perhaps being TRBD1 or TRBD2 (5 bases each). CDR1 and CDR2 (germline): SGHTA, FQGNSA. There are 15 residues in the CDR3. V was cut by 8 bases and J by 0 bases, with 15 bases left in between. The CDR3 sequence: CASGPYGASTDTQYF. The CDR3 bases are TGTGCCAGCGGTCCGTACGGGGCTAGCACAGATACGCAGTATTTT.

This chain connects TRBV29-1 to TRBJ2-1; 7 nucleotides match TRBD1. V shed 0 bases and J 4 bases; nucleotides not matched to a gene: 9. CDR3 length: 16 residues. The V gene's germline CDR1 is SQVTM and CDR2 ANQGSEA. CDR3 in amino acids: CSVEDVTGLGYNEQFF. The CDR3, as DNA: TGCAGCGTTGAAGATGTGACAGGGCTCGGGTACAATGAGCAGTTCTTC.

This chain links TRBV7-2 with TRBJ2-4, with 7 bases identical to TRBD1. CDR1 and CDR2 (germline): SGHTA, FQGNSA. The CDR3 extends over 15 amino acids. The junction had 17 bases not matched to a gene; V was cut back by 5 bases and J by 13 bases. CDR3 in amino acids: CASSIQGRLDNEQYF. In nucleotides, the CDR3 is TGTGCCAGCAGCATACAGGGGCGACTTGACAATGAGCAGTACTTC.

The CDR3 loop is CSVEEGSAFF. The CDR3 nucleotides are TGCAGCGTTGAGGAGGGATCGGCTTTCTTT. J is TRBJ1-1 and V is TRBV29-1; D call uncertain. V was pared by 3 bases and J by 11 bases, with 10 bases between. This CDR3 has 10 amino acids. Germline lookup yields CDR1 SQVTM and CDR2 ANQGSEA.

J is TRBJ2-1 and V is TRBV7-8, with TRBD2 matching 8 bases. The germline V gene has CDR1 SGHVS and CDR2 FQNEAQ. The CDR3 is made up of 16 amino acids. Trimming removed 0 bases from V and 7 bases from J; junction bases left unmatched: 8. In DNA form, the CDR3 reads TGTGCCAGCAGCTTAGCGGAGCGGGGGAACGTTAATGAGCAGTTCTTC. Its protein product is CASSLAERGNVNEQFF.

This clonotype was detected a few times. V usage is TRBV18 and J usage is TRBJ2-2; 9 bases fit TRBD1. V shed 4 bases and J 5 bases; nucleotides not matched to a gene: 5. The germline CDR1 and CDR2 sequences are KGHSH and LQKENI. The CDR3 spans 15 residues. The CDR3 sequence: CASSLDRGLTGELFF. The CDR3 bases are TGTGCCAGCTCACTGGACAGGGGACTAACCGGGGAGCTGTTTTTT.

The chain employs TRBV9 and TRBJ2-2; D is possibly TRBD1 or TRBD2 (6 bases each). CDR3 length equals 15 residues. The V and J ends lost 4 bases and 3 bases respectively, with 13 bases between them. CDR1 and CDR2 (germline): SGDLS, YYNGEE. CDR3 sequence (DNA): TGTGCCAGCAGCATAGGACAGCGGGACACCGGGGAGCTGTTTTTT. Amino acid sequence: CASSIGQRDTGELFF.

A few counts support this clonotype. The V gene is TRBV9, the J gene TRBJ2-1; TRBD2 aligns across 9 bases. V shed 1 base and J 8 bases; nucleotides not matched to a gene: 4. This CDR3 region has 14 residues. Looked up from germline, CDR1 is SGDLS and CDR2 is YYNGEE. CDR3 sequence reads: CASSVSSGTYEQFF. In DNA, the CDR3 is TGTGCCAGCAGCGTATCTAGCGGGACCTATGAGCAGTTCTTC.

The CDR3 loop is CASSQGGQTSPLHF. CDR3 in DNA: TGCGCCAGCAGCCAAGGCGGTCAGACTTCACCCCTCCACTTT. V is TRBV4-1 and J is TRBJ1-6; no clear D. The germline V and J ends were trimmed by 1 base and 9 bases, with 10 bases remaining between them. Germline CDR1 MGHRA, CDR2 YSYEKL. The CDR3 contains 14 residues.

Only a few counts were recorded for this clonotype. The chain links TRBV9 to TRBJ2-5; no reliable D call. The CDR3 length is 13 residues. CDR1 SGDLS and CDR2 YYNGEE come from the germline V gene. Deletions cut 0 bases from V and 7 bases from J, with 10 bases between. The CDR3 is CASSVGGPGTQYF. The CDR3 DNA sequence: TGTGCCAGCAGCGTAGGAGGCCCGGGGACCCAGTACTTC. Full variable domain (remainder filled in from reference TRBV9 and TRBJ2-5): DSGVTQTPKHLITATGQRVTLRCSPRSGDLSVYWYQQSLDQGLQFLIQYYNGEERAKGNILERFSAQQFPDLHSELNLSSLELGDSALYFCASSVGGPGTQYFGPGTRLLVL.

This clonotype was counted ten times or more. The V and J genes are TRBV5-6 and TRBJ1-2, with a weak D call TRBD1 (6 bases). Trimming took 6 bases from V and 4 from J, leaving 25 bases between them. Germline-derived CDR1 and CDR2 are SGHDT and YYEEEE. This CDR3 region has 17 residues. Here the CDR3 DNA reads TGTGCCAGCATCTGGGGTACCCTCTTGCGGGGGCTCTATGGCTACACCTTC. Encoded protein: CASIWGTLLRGLYGYTF.

This clonotype appeared once. The rearrangement joins TRBV6-2 or TRBV6-3 to TRBJ1-5; the match to TRBD1 covers 8 bases. Germline V gene lookup returns CDR1 MNHEY and CDR2 SVGEGT. Trimming took 6 bases from V and 0 from J; bases not matched to a gene: 4. The CDR3 spans 15 residues. CDR3 bases: TGTGCCAGCAGCCGGACAGGGATTAGCAATCAGCCCCAGCATTTT. This sequence encodes CASSRTGISNQPQHF.

The gene calls are TRBV29-1 and TRBJ2-5; TRBD1 aligns across 10 bases. CDR1 and CDR2 from the germline V gene are SQVTM and ANQGSEA. This CDR3 contains 14 residues. After removal of 6 bases from V and 5 bases from J, the junction contained 9 bases not matched to a gene. The CDR3 DNA reads as TGCAGCGTCACGACAGGGGGCGCGTCGGAGACCCAGTACTTC. Amino acid sequence: CSVTTGGASETQYF.

The rearrangement joins TRBV9 to TRBJ2-1; D possibly corresponds to TRBD2 (6 bases). V was clipped by 1 base and J by 6 bases, with 17 bases between them. Germline loops: CDR1 SGDLS, CDR2 YYNGEE. The CDR3 runs to 16 residues. The CDR3 nucleotides read TGTGCCAGCAGCGTAACTACCTCGACTAGTCCCAATGAGCAGTTCTTC. Its protein product is CASSVTTSTSPNEQFF.

The table lists this clonotype with a count of one. Germline is not matched at one junction end, which may reflect a read error. The rearrangement joins TRBV7-8 to TRBJ2-7; D not certain. The CDR3 is made up of 15 amino acids. The germline V gene has CDR1 SGHVS and CDR2 FQNEAQ. This CDR3 reads CASSLVARSSYGQYF. The CDR3 DNA follows: TGTGCCAGCAGCTTAGTTGCACGGAGCTCCTACGGGCAGTACTTC. Variable domain in full (rest from reference TRBV7-8 and TRBJ2-7): GAGVSQSPRYKVAKRGQDVALRCDPISGHVSLFWYQQALGQGPEFLTYFQNEAQLDKSGLPSDRFFAERPEGSVSTLKIQRTQQEDSAVYLCASSLVARSSYGQYFGPGTRLTVT.

This clonotype was observed a handful of times. J is TRBJ2-5 and V is TRBV11-2; no reliable D call. V was cut by 5 bases and J by 4 bases, with 17 bases left in between. The germline CDR1 and CDR2 sequences are SGHAT and FQNNGV. The CDR3 covers 15 residues. The CDR3 is CASSIMQTRRETQYF. As DNA, the CDR3 is TGTGCCAGCAGCATCATGCAGACAAGGCGAGAGACCCAGTACTTC.

The CDR3 DNA follows: TGTGCCAGCAGTGCTGATGACGGATACAATGAGCAGTACTTC. This sequence encodes CASSADDGYNEQYF. The gene calls are TRBV27 and TRBJ2-5; D not certain. CDR1 and CDR2 from the germline V gene are MNHEY and SMNVEV (reference sequence). The CDR3 is made up of 14 amino acids. The V and J ends lost 5 bases and 11 bases respectively, with 21 bases between them.

V and J are TRBV20-1 and TRBJ2-1, with 10 bases fitting TRBD2. The CDR3 spans 14 residues. V lost 5 bases and J lost 3; bases outside the gene matches: 4. Germline loops: CDR1 DFQATT, CDR2 SNEGSKA (reference sequence). CDR3 protein: CSALIAGGYNEQFF. The CDR3 DNA follows: TGCAGTGCTCTTATAGCGGGAGGCTACAATGAGCAGTTCTTC.